This T cell receptor beta chain was sequenced for a study of regulatory T cells. Study conclusions and caveats: Hydrophobic residues at CDR3 positions 6 and 7 were enriched in conventional CD4+ T cells of CD3G-deficient patients.

Germline V gives CDR1 MNHNY, CDR2 SVGAGI (reference sequence). Trimming stripped 4 bases from V and 4 bases from J, with 9 bases between. This CDR3 region has 13 residues. In this sample, this clone turned up a few times. Its antigen is not identified. Patients, 2 to 39 years old, had expanded memory T-cell proportions. Primers: 52 TRBV forward and 13 TRBJ reverse. Assay: immunoSEQ multiplex PCR; the TCRdb copy retains only in-frame clones and omits some. In the table there are roughly 23,000 clones, about 88% of which are singletons. Input material: conventional CD4+ T cells sorted from blood. This clonotype was obtained from a child under 18 with CD3G deficiency. The chain uses TRBV6-6 and TRBJ2-3; D gene unclear. In DNA form, the CDR3 reads TGTGCCAGCAGTTCCGTGATGGCAGATACGCAGTATTTT. Protein sequence: CASSSVMADTQYF.